This T cell receptor (beta chain) was recovered during a study of T cell responses to AZD1222 COVID-19 vaccine. Findings of the study overall: It was only 6 or 7 AZD1222 recipients who were seropositive at baseline. White British donors predominated, females outnumbered males, and clonal diversity was possibly underestimated. Spike-specific TCR breadth rose after two AZD1222 doses, and depth rose as well.

Details on this clone: The antigen is not known.

Profiling relied on immunoSEQ multiplex PCR, and the TCRdb table lists in-frame clones only, not all of them. This table has over 150,000 clones, around 90% appearing once. Trimming cost V 4 bases and J 8 bases, with 20 bases left between them. CDR1 and CDR2 (germline): SEHNR, FQNEAQ (reference sequence). This CDR3 contains 15 residues. The chain employs TRBV7-9 and TRBJ1-2, with no clear D. Material: peripheral blood, obtained on day 0 of AZD1222 vaccination. The sequence derives from an adult in good health. The CDR3 region is CASSSPRLVRYGYTF. In DNA form, the CDR3 reads TGTGCCAGCAGCTCACCACGGCTGGTCCGGTACGGCTACACCTTC.